This entry describes one T cell receptor (beta chain). Antigen: not known. The sample comes from a study of immune cell composition in non-small cell lung cancer. Template was genomic DNA from frozen, unsorted single-cell suspensions. Per germline, CDR1 MNHEY and CDR2 SMNVEV (reference sequence). The V segment lost 3 bases and the J segment 10 bases; nucleotides outside the gene matches: 6. CDR3 length equals 14 residues. Findings and caveats of the study: Shared sequences between tumour-reactive and dominant in vivo clones were not proven. Lung squamous cell carcinoma tumours had significantly higher top 10 clone scores and productive clonality than lung adenocarcinoma.

Assay used: immunoSEQ multiplex PCR; TCRdb lists only in-frame clones, some missing. The sample contains thousands of clones, roughly 80% of which appear only once. This clonotype was obtained from a human donor with non-small cell lung cancer. The chain links TRBV27 to TRBJ1-6; 7 bases line up with TRBD1. Sequencing used lung tumor tissue. This CDR3 is CASSFAGGYSPLHF. CDR3 DNA sequence: TGTGCCAGCAGTTTCGCAGGGGGTTACTCACCCCTCCACTTT.